This T cell receptor beta chain was captured in a study of T cell responses to AZD1222 COVID-19 vaccine. Study-wide background: Analysis merged second doses at about 4 or about 12 weeks. Overall study results and limits: Just 6 or 7 AZD1222 recipients were seropositive at baseline.

The method was immunoSEQ multiplex PCR; TCRdb's version includes in-frame clones alone and lacks a portion of them. The sample contains about 120,000 clones, over 75% of which appear only once. V was trimmed by 6 bases and J by 0 bases, leaving 11 bases between them. Germline lookup yields CDR1 MDHEN and CDR2 SYDVKM. There are 14 residues in the CDR3. About this clone itself: The antigen is undetermined.

Source: peripheral blood, taken on day 0 of AZD1222 vaccination. J is TRBJ1-2 and V is TRBV28; D remains ambiguous. The clonotype comes from an adult in good health. CDR3 protein: CASSLSASNYGYTF. For the CDR3, the DNA is TGTGCCAGCAGCCTCTCAGCGTCTAACTATGGCTACACCTTC.